This passage covers 30 T cell receptor beta chains from one sample sequenced in a study of cytomegalovirus exposure and HLA in healthy donors. In the PCR, 60 Vbeta and 13 Jbeta primers were used. The repertoire was sequenced with immunoSEQ multiplex PCR; TCRdb's copy has only in-frame clones and lacks some. The sample carries about 140,000 clones, over 80% recorded once. The sample comprised PBMCs. These receptors were taken from a male donor in good health and CMV-seronegative.

This clone occurred once. V gene TRBV2 combines with J gene TRBJ2-3; 13 bases agree with TRBD2. This CDR3 has 14 amino acids. Per the germline V gene, CDR1 is SNHLY and CDR2 is FYNNEI. With 11 bases clipped from V and 5 bases from J, the junction kept 7 bases outside the gene matches. CDR3 sequence: CAGGLAGSLDTQYF. The CDR3 DNA reads TGTGCCGGGGGACTAGCGGGGAGTCTAGATACGCAGTATTTT.

The gene calls are TRBV19 and TRBJ1-1; unclear D gene. The V end lost 2 bases, the J end lost 11 bases, and 15 bases lay between the germline ends. Germline-derived CDR1 and CDR2 are LNHDA and SQIVND (reference sequence). The CDR3 is made up of 13 amino acids. The CDR3 reads CASSIFGRETAFF. CDR3 coding DNA: TGTGCCAGTAGTATATTTGGGCGGGAAACGGCTTTCTTT. Filled out from reference TRBV19 and TRBJ1-1, the complete variable domain reads DGGITQSPKYLFRKEGQNVTLSCEQNLNHDAMYWYRQDPGQGLRLIYYSQIVNDFQKGDIAEGYSVSREKKESFPLTVTSAQKNPTAFYLCASSIFGRETAFFGQGTRLTVV.

The rearrangement links TRBV2 to TRBJ1-3, with 7 bases matching TRBD1. CDR1 SNHLY and CDR2 FYNNEI come from the germline V gene. The CDR3 spans 19 residues. The J segment lost 0 bases and the V segment lost 3 bases, leaving 14 bases of the junction unmatched. The CDR3 DNA follows: TGTGCCAGCAGTGAGGACAGGTTCCGAACCCTTGTCTCTGGAAACACCATATATTTT. Encoded protein: CASSEDRFRTLVSGNTIYF. Filled out from reference TRBV2 and TRBJ1-3, the complete variable domain reads EPEVTQTPSHQVTQMGQEVILRCVPISNHLYFYWYRQILGQKVEFLVSFYNNEISEKSEIFDDQFSVERPDGSNFTLKIRSTKLEDSAMYFCASSEDRFRTLVSGNTIYFGEGSWLTVV.

The chain combines TRBV5-1 with TRBJ1-1, with TRBD1 identical over 12 bases. Trimming at V came to 2 bases and at J to 8 bases, leaving 13 bases not matched to a gene. Germline CDR1 and CDR2: SGHRS and YFSETQ. This CDR3 contains 17 residues. For the CDR3, the DNA is TGCGCCAGCAGCTTACCCGGGACAGGGGGCGGTGGAGGGGAAGCTTTCTTT. It is translated as CASSLPGTGGGGGEAFF. The full variable domain, its missing parts supplied by reference TRBV5-1 and TRBJ1-1, is KAGVTQTPRYLIKTRGQQVTLSCSPISGHRSVSWYQQTPGQGLQFLFEYFSETQRNKGNFPGRFSGRQFSNSRSEMNVSTLELGDSALYLCASSLPGTGGGGGEAFFGQGTRLTVV.

The CDR3 DNA reads as TGTGCCAGCAGTCAAGGACAGGGGAACTATGGCTACACCTTC. The encoded protein is CASSQGQGNYGYTF. The rearrangement joins TRBV6-1 to TRBJ1-2; 9 bases line up with TRBD1. This CDR3 contains 14 residues. The germline V gene encodes CDR1 MNHNS and CDR2 SASEGT. Trimming took 5 bases from V and 2 from J; bases not matched to a gene: 3.

V and J are TRBV27 and TRBJ2-5; 11 positions match TRBD2. The J call could be wrong; TRBJ2-7 is a better fit for the DNA end. The CDR3 totals 16 residues. Germline V CDR1 and CDR2: MNHEY, SMNVEV (reference sequence). The CDR3 is CASSFSSGRRTYEQYF. The CDR3 nucleotides are TGTGCCAGCAGTTTCTCTAGCGGGAGGAGAACCTACGAGCAGTACTTC.

The chain recombines TRBV5-1 with TRBJ1-1, with TRBD1 matching over 8 bases. Trimming removed 3 bases from V and 1 base from J; junction bases left unmatched: 2. CDR3 length: 14 residues. Germline values: CDR1 SGHRS, CDR2 YFSETQ. The CDR3 region is CASSSDRGNTEAFF. Written as DNA, the CDR3 is TGCGCCAGCAGCTCCGACAGGGGGAACACTGAAGCTTTCTTT.

CDR3 sequence reads: CASSSGVTGNTIYF. The CDR3 bases are TGTGCCAGCAGTAGCGGGGTAACTGGAAACACCATATATTTT. The rearrangement joins TRBV2 to TRBJ1-3; D unclear. CDR1 and CDR2 from the germline V gene are SNHLY and FYNNEI. The CDR3 is 14 residues long. V shed 5 bases and J shed 2 bases, with 10 bases lying between them.

This chain joins TRBV30 and TRBJ2-6; 11 bases are a match to TRBD2. CDR3 size: 19 residues. Trimming cost V 0 bases and J 0 bases; bases outside gene matches: 7. The V gene's germline CDR1 is GTSNPN and CDR2 SVGIG (reference sequence). For the CDR3, the DNA is TGTGCCTGGAGTGTACGACTAGCGGGGTATTACTCTGGGGCCAACGTCCTGACTTTC. Its translation is CAWSVRLAGYYSGANVLTF.

The table lists this clone with a count of one. This chain links TRBV2 with TRBJ1-2; D remains ambiguous. The CDR3 totals 12 residues. Germline CDR1 reads SNHLY; CDR2 reads FYNNEI. V was pared by 8 bases and J by 8 bases, with 15 bases between. In DNA form, the CDR3 reads TGTGCCAGCTCGGTGGTCTCAGGCGGCTACACCTTC. Its protein is CASSVVSGGYTF.

DNA for the CDR3: TGTGCCAGCAGCGTCTCTAGCGGGAGCTACGAGCAGTACTTC. This translates into CASSVSSGSYEQYF. This chain joins TRBV9 and TRBJ2-5; 10 positions match TRBD2. Near its end, the DNA agrees better with TRBJ2-7, so the J call may be wrong. Looked up from germline, CDR1 is SGDLS and CDR2 is YYNGEE. CDR3 size: 14 residues.

This clone was counted only a few times. V gene TRBV9 combines with J gene TRBJ1-6; D is unclear. Germline V gene data show CDR1 as SGDLS and CDR2 as YYNGEE. The CDR3 has 14 amino acids. V lost 2 bases and J lost 0, with 3 bases in between. CDR3 coding DNA: TGTGCCAGCAGCGTGAGCTCCTATAATTCACCCCTCCACTTT. Amino acid sequence: CASSVSSYNSPLHF.

The chain is built from TRBV11-1 and TRBJ2-2; 9 bases match TRBD1. Germline values: CDR1 SGHAT, CDR2 FQDESV (reference sequence). V lost 5 bases, J lost 5 bases, and 15 bases stayed unmatched. This CDR3 has 18 amino acids. CDR3 residues: CASSPRTGVGPGTGELFF. For the CDR3, the DNA is TGTGCCAGCAGCCCACGGACAGGGGTGGGACCTGGGACCGGGGAGCTGTTTTTT.

J is TRBJ2-5 and V is TRBV7-9; 10 bases agree with TRBD2. The J call is in doubt because the DNA end fits TRBJ2-7 better. This CDR3 contains 16 residues. The germline CDR1 and CDR2 sequences are SEHNR and FQNEAQ (reference sequence). CDR3 residues: CASSSRAGGPGDEQYF. As DNA, the CDR3 is TGTGCCAGCAGCTCGAGAGCGGGAGGGCCTGGCGACGAGCAGTACTTC.

On this clone: The same CDR3 also results from other DNA sequences found in this sample. V gene TRBV27 combines with J gene TRBJ2-1; D is uncertain. Trimming shortened V by 6 bases and J by 0 bases, and 12 bases separated the two germline ends. In germline, CDR1 is MNHEY, CDR2 SMNVEV (reference sequence). The CDR3 spans 15 residues. CDR3 nucleotide sequence: TGTGCCAGCAGCCCCCGACGGAGCTCCTACAATGAGCAGTTCTTC. It is translated as CASSPRRSSYNEQFF.

A note on this clone: Other nucleotide sequences from this sample produce the same CDR3. The J gene is TRBJ2-6, the V gene TRBV9; no definite D call. Germline V gives CDR1 SGDLS, CDR2 YYNGEE. The CDR3 is 14 amino acids. V was trimmed by 3 bases and J by 0 bases, leaving 4 bases between them. CDR3 amino acids: CASSAVSGANVLTF. CDR3 in DNA: TGTGCCAGCAGCGCAGTCTCTGGGGCCAACGTCCTGACTTTC.

The chain is built from TRBV5-6 and TRBJ1-1; 9 nucleotides agree with TRBD1. Germline trimming cut 4 bases from V and 4 bases from J; bases unmatched to any gene: 8. CDR3 length: 15 residues. The V gene's germline CDR1 is SGHDT and CDR2 YYEEEE. CDR3 nucleotides: TGTGCCAGCAGCCCGGGACAGGGTGACGTCACTGAAGCTTTCTTT. Translated, it gives CASSPGQGDVTEAFF. Full variable domain (remainder filled in from reference TRBV5-6 and TRBJ1-1): DAGVTQSPTHLIKTRGQQVTLRCSPKSGHDTVSWYQQALGQGPQFIFQYYEEEERQRGNFPDRFSGHQFPNYSSELNVNALLLGDSALYLCASSPGQGDVTEAFFGQGTRLTVV.

The chain couples TRBV29-1 to TRBJ2-2, with 7 bases identical to TRBD2. V was clipped by 6 bases and J by 7 bases; unmatched bases: 11. The V gene's germline CDR1 is SQVTM and CDR2 ANQGSEA. The CDR3 totals 14 residues. The CDR3 loop is CSVPVGGGSGELFF. The CDR3 DNA reads TGCAGCGTACCAGTCGGCGGGGGAAGCGGGGAGCTGTTTTTT.

The chain has TRBV19 and TRBJ1-1, with D hard to call. Germline lookup yields CDR1 LNHDA and CDR2 SQIVND (reference sequence). CDR3 length: 15 residues. V was pared by 0 bases and J by 1 base, with 9 bases between. The CDR3 sequence is CASSIEHSRNTEAFF. The CDR3 DNA reads as TGTGCCAGTAGTATAGAGCACTCTAGGAACACTGAAGCTTTCTTT.

The genes are TRBV6-1 and TRBJ2-7; D is uncertain. Trimming shortened V by 2 bases and J by 3 bases, and 8 bases separated the two germline ends. CDR1 and CDR2 (germline): MNHNS, SASEGT. The CDR3 runs to 13 residues. Here the CDR3 reads CASSETLVYEQYF. CDR3 coding DNA: TGTGCCAGCAGTGAAACGCTAGTCTACGAGCAGTACTTC.

V usage is TRBV4-2 and J usage is TRBJ1-5; D gene uncertain. From germline, CDR1 is LGHNA and CDR2 YNFKEQ. The CDR3 contains 16 residues. Between the trimmed V and J ends, which lost 1 base and 0 bases, there was a span of 10 bases. The CDR3 bases are TGTGCCAGCAGCCAAGGTAGCCGGGATAGCAATCAGCCCCAGCATTTT. It is translated as CASSQGSRDSNQPQHF.

This clone was detected a few times. Written as DNA, the CDR3 is TGTGCCAGCAGCCTCGGGACAGACTACGAGCAGTACTTC. Its protein product is CASSLGTDYEQYF. J is TRBJ2-7 and V is TRBV28; 7 nucleotides align to TRBD1. Germline lookup yields CDR1 MDHEN and CDR2 SYDVKM. Trimming removed 6 bases from V and 3 bases from J; junction bases left unmatched: 5. The CDR3 has 13 amino acids.

This clone was seen a single time. This rearrangement joins TRBV27 to TRBJ2-3, with D perhaps TRBD2 (6 bases). The CDR3 is 17 amino acids. Germline V gives CDR1 MNHEY, CDR2 SMNVEV (reference sequence). V was pared by 5 bases and J by 4 bases, with 22 bases between. The CDR3 nucleotides are TGTGCCAGCAGTCCACACCCCGGGGGACGTGGGCCAGATACGCAGTATTTT. This translates into CASSPHPGGRGPDTQYF.

The genes are TRBV7-9 and TRBJ2-7, with 8 positions matching TRBD1. The CDR3 runs 15 residues. J was trimmed by 3 bases and V by 3 bases; bases with no gene match: 7. Germline V gene lookup returns CDR1 SEHNR and CDR2 FQNEAQ (reference sequence). The CDR3 sequence: CASSFGQGRNYEQYF. The CDR3 DNA is TGTGCCAGCAGCTTCGGACAGGGTCGAAACTACGAGCAGTACTTC.

This clone was seen a handful of times. CDR3 nucleotides: TGTGCCAGCAGCCTCAATGAGCAGTTCTTC. It yields the protein CASSLNEQFF. The chain has TRBV2 and TRBJ2-1, with D uncertain. Trimming took off 6 bases at V and 6 bases at J, with 3 bases between the two ends. The CDR3 loop spans 10 amino acids. Germline CDR1 reads SNHLY; CDR2 reads FYNNEI.

The chain joins TRBV11-2 to TRBJ2-1; 8 bases agree with TRBD2. The CDR3 length is 16 residues. J lost 3 bases, V lost 4 bases, and 8 bases had no gene match. Germline V gives CDR1 SGHAT, CDR2 FQNNGV. CDR3 region: CASSSYSGARYNEQFF. For the CDR3, the DNA is TGTGCCAGCAGCTCTTATAGCGGGGCTCGCTACAATGAGCAGTTCTTC.

The chain couples TRBV6-5 to TRBJ2-4; D possibly corresponds to TRBD1 (5 bases). The CDR3 totals 14 residues. V lost 4 bases, J lost 0 bases, and 7 bases lay in between. Looked up from germline, CDR1 is MNHEY and CDR2 is SVGAGI. The CDR3 here is CASSWTLAKNIQYF. The DNA for the CDR3 is TGTGCCAGCAGTTGGACACTAGCCAAAAACATTCAGTACTTC.

This chain joins TRBV19 and TRBJ1-1; 8 bases map to TRBD1. There are 16 residues in the CDR3. V trimming: 0 bases; J trimming: 2 bases; junction bases outside the gene matches: 5. In germline, CDR1 is LNHDA, CDR2 SQIVND (reference sequence). The CDR3 coding sequence is TGTGCCAGTAGTATAGAGGCAGGGGGCTTAAACACTGAAGCTTTCTTT. This codes for CASSIEAGGLNTEAFF.

Here the CDR3 reads CASTATGGGQITEAFF. CDR3 DNA: TGTGCCAGCACGGCAACAGGGGGCGGTCAGATCACTGAAGCTTTCTTT. The V call is TRBV2, the J call TRBJ1-1; 9 positions match TRBD1. This CDR3 comprises 16 residues. Germline CDR1 and CDR2: SNHLY and FYNNEI. After removal of 7 bases from V and 4 bases from J, the junction contained 13 bases not matched to a gene.

V usage is TRBV30 and J usage is TRBJ2-1; D may be TRBD2 (5 bases). V was trimmed by 2 bases and J by 4 bases, leaving 15 bases between them. The length of the CDR3 is 15 residues. Germline CDR1 GTSNPN, CDR2 SVGIG (reference sequence). In DNA, the CDR3 is TGTGCCTGGAGTCCGCTAGCACCTAATTACAATGAGCAGTTCTTC. Residues: CAWSPLAPNYNEQFF.